The 26 T cell receptor beta chains reported below all come from one sample, sequenced in a study of CD8 T cells in Susac syndrome. Roughly 0.45 to 1 ug RNA was reverse transcribed with random hexamers. Using its own MiXCR run on the immunoSEQ multiplex PCR reads, TCRdb lists one record per CDR3 protein. The profile shows some 100,000 distinct CDR3 sequences, roughly 91% of them singletons. The sample consisted of CD4+ T cells from PBMCs. These receptors all come from a human donor in good health.

This sequence joins TRBV20-1 and TRBJ1-1; TRBD1 matches at 8 bases. Germline V CDR1 and CDR2: DFQATT, SNEGSKA (reference sequence). The J segment lost 1 base and the V segment lost 7 bases, leaving 8 bases of the junction unmatched. The CDR3 has 14 residues. CDR3 sequence (DNA): TGCAGTGACAGGAGGACAGGGACGAACACTGAAGCTTTCTTT. It translates to CSDRRTGTNTEAFF.

V and J are TRBV12-3 or TRBV12-4 and TRBJ2-2, with D hard to call. The CDR3 contains 14 residues. The V and J ends lost 3 bases and 2 bases respectively, with 7 bases between them. CDR3 sequence (DNA): TGTGCCAGCAGTTTTACGGAAAACACCGGGGAGCTGTTTTTT. It specifies CASSFTENTGELFF.

This chain connects TRBV5-1 to TRBJ2-7; 7 bases fit TRBD2. The V gene end was trimmed by 0 bases and the J gene end by 1 base; junction bases not matched to a gene: 7. Germline assignment: CDR1 SGHRS and CDR2 YFSETQ. There are 16 residues in the CDR3. The CDR3 spells CASSLEGGSRSYEQYF. As DNA, the CDR3 is TGCGCCAGCAGCTTGGAGGGCGGGAGTCGGTCCTACGAGCAGTACTTC. Full variable domain (missing parts from reference TRBV5-1 and TRBJ2-7): KAGVTQTPRYLIKTRGQQVTLSCSPISGHRSVSWYQQTPGQGLQFLFEYFSETQRNKGNFPGRFSGRQFSNSRSEMNVSTLELGDSALYLCASSLEGGSRSYEQYFGPGTRLTVT.

The CDR3 nucleotides read TGTGCCAGCAGCTTGAACACGGGCTCTGGGGCCAACGTCCTGACTTTC. Translated: CASSLNTGSGANVLTF. This chain uses TRBV7-2 with TRBJ2-6; D call uncertain. Germline CDR1 SGHTA, CDR2 FQGNSA. V was pared by 3 bases and J by 0 bases, with 9 bases between. The CDR3 contains 16 residues. Full variable domain (rest looked up from reference TRBV7-2 and TRBJ2-6): GAGVSQSPSNKVTEKGKDVELRCDPISGHTALYWYRQSLGQGLEFLIYFQGNSAPDKSGLPSDRFSAERTGGSVSTLTIQRTQQEDSAVYLCASSLNTGSGANVLTFGAGSRLTVL.

The chain recombines TRBV5-6 with TRBJ1-5; weak D call: TRBD1 (6 bases). V shed 4 bases and J shed 2 bases, with 10 bases lying between them. Looked up from germline, CDR1 is SGHDT and CDR2 is YYEEEE. The CDR3 spans 14 residues. This CDR3 reads CASSRRTGNQPQHF. In nucleotides, the CDR3 is TGTGCCAGCAGCCGACGGACAGGCAATCAGCCCCAGCATTTT.

The V gene is TRBV29-1, the J gene TRBJ2-7; D may be TRBD1 (6 bases). V was clipped by 0 bases and J by 0 bases, with 9 bases between them. CDR1 and CDR2 (germline): SQVTM, ANQGSEA. This CDR3 is 14 amino acids long. CDR3: CSVEDSGASYEQYF. Written as DNA, the CDR3 is TGCAGCGTTGAAGATTCAGGGGCCTCCTACGAGCAGTACTTC.

The chain carries TRBV7-9 and TRBJ1-5; unclear D gene. Germline V gene sequence: CDR1 SEHNR, CDR2 FQNEAQ (reference sequence). This CDR3 is 13 amino acids long. Deletions cut 6 bases from V and 5 bases from J, with 11 bases between. The CDR3 DNA sequence: TGTGCCAGCAGTCACGGCGGGGATCAGCCCCAGCATTTT. Translating gives CASSHGGDQPQHF.

The rearrangement links TRBV5-4 to TRBJ1-2; 7 nucleotides align to TRBD1. The V gene end was trimmed by 6 bases and the J gene end by 4 bases; junction bases not matched to a gene: 12. The CDR3 is 15 amino acids. Germline assignment: CDR1 SGHNT and CDR2 YYREEE (reference sequence). The CDR3 loop is CASTPGTADFYGYTF. The CDR3 region has the DNA TGTGCCAGCACCCCCGGGACAGCCGATTTCTATGGCTACACCTTC.

This clonotype was seen only once. The genes are TRBV7-2 and TRBJ2-1; 7 nucleotides agree with TRBD1. V dropped 5 bases and J dropped 6; count of bases not matched to a gene: 7. In germline, CDR1 is SGHTA, CDR2 FQGNSA. The CDR3 covers 14 residues. The CDR3 DNA sequence: TGTGCCAGCAGCGACCGACAGGGACCCAATGAGCAGTTCTTC. This sequence encodes CASSDRQGPNEQFF.

The rearrangement uses TRBV7-3 and TRBJ1-5; TRBD1 might be the D (5 bases). V shed 3 bases and J shed 3 bases, with 9 bases lying between them. The CDR3 is 14 amino acids. The germline V gene encodes CDR1 SGHTA and CDR2 FQGTGA. The CDR3 coding sequence is TGTGCCAGCAGCTTGGGGGGTAACAATCAGCCCCAGCATTTT. This encodes CASSLGGNNQPQHF.

This rearrangement joins TRBV30 to TRBJ2-1, with 7 bases that match TRBD1. Germline V CDR1 and CDR2: GTSNPN, SVGIG (reference sequence). The ends lost 3 bases at V and 4 bases at J; junction bases unmatched: 6. This CDR3 is 14 amino acids long. The CDR3 coding sequence is TGTGCCTGGAGAGGGGGCGCGTCGTACAATGAGCAGTTCTTC. Translation: CAWRGGASYNEQFF.

The rearrangement uses TRBV7-9 and TRBJ1-4; 9 bases line up with TRBD1. Germline V lookup: CDR1 SEHNR, CDR2 FQNEAQ (reference sequence). J was trimmed by 6 bases and V by 5 bases; bases with no gene match: 4. CDR3 size: 14 residues. In DNA form, the CDR3 reads TGTGCCAGCAGCCGACAGGGGGTCGATGAAAAACTGTTTTTT. It translates to CASSRQGVDEKLFF.

This chain joins TRBV6-2 or TRBV6-3 and TRBJ2-1, with D perhaps matching TRBD1 or TRBD2 (5 bases each). CDR3 length: 13 residues. V gave up 6 bases and J gave up 5 bases, with 11 bases separating them. Germline V gives CDR1 MNHEY, CDR2 SVGEGT. In DNA, the CDR3 is TGTGCCAGCAGGGGGGACGCTAACAATGAGCAGTTCTTC. It codes for CASRGDANNEQFF.

The V gene is TRBV30, the J gene TRBJ2-2; D remains unclear. The V and J ends lost 0 bases and 1 base respectively, with 18 bases between them. Germline lookup yields CDR1 GTSNPN and CDR2 SVGIG (reference sequence). CDR3 size: 18 residues. CDR3 sequence: CAWSVARRTHMNTGELFF. The CDR3 DNA is TGTGCCTGGAGTGTAGCCAGGCGCACTCATATGAACACCGGGGAGCTGTTTTTT.

The CDR3 region has the DNA TGTGCCAGCAGCGTAGGTGACAGGGTGTTCACCGGGGAGCTGTTTTTT. It encodes CASSVGDRVFTGELFF. This chain joins TRBV9 and TRBJ2-2, with 7 nucleotides matching TRBD1. CDR1 is SGDLS, CDR2 YYNGEE, per germline. The CDR3 has 16 amino acids. Unmatched junction bases numbered 6, after V lost 0 bases and J lost 4 bases.

The V and J genes are TRBV7-9 and TRBJ2-7, with TRBD2 matching over 7 bases. Per germline, CDR1 SEHNR and CDR2 FQNEAQ (reference sequence). Trimming at V came to 7 bases and at J to 2 bases, leaving 8 bases not matched to a gene. The CDR3 loop spans 14 amino acids. The CDR3, as DNA: TGTGCCAGCACTGGGGGGAGGGTACCCTACGAGCAGTACTTC. Translating it yields CASTGGRVPYEQYF.

V usage is TRBV19 and J usage is TRBJ2-1; D is ambiguous. This CDR3 has 14 residues. Germline V gene data show CDR1 as LNHDA and CDR2 as SQIVND (reference sequence). V was pared by 3 bases and J by 5 bases, with 11 bases between. CDR3 in DNA: TGTGCCAGTAGTATTGTCTCACGGGACAATGAGCAGTTCTTC. Translated, it gives CASSIVSRDNEQFF.

The chain carries TRBV24-1 and TRBJ1-2; TRBD1 is a possible D gene (5 bases). The CDR3 extends over 15 amino acids. The V and J ends lost 0 bases and 2 bases respectively, with 9 bases between them. Germline V CDR1 and CDR2: KGHDR, SFDVKD. CDR3 nucleotide sequence: TGTGCCACCAGTGATTTGACAGGAATAAACTATGGCTACACCTTC. Amino acids: CATSDLTGINYGYTF.

The genes are TRBV24-1 and TRBJ2-1; TRBD2 matches at 10 bases. Unmatched junction bases numbered 3, after V lost 2 bases and J lost 0 bases. This CDR3 spans 17 amino acids. Germline CDR1 and CDR2: KGHDR and SFDVKD. CDR3 loop: CATSDSSGGYSYNEQFF. CDR3 DNA: TGTGCCACCAGTGATTCTAGCGGGGGATACTCCTACAATGAGCAGTTCTTC.

The rearrangement joins TRBV15 to TRBJ1-4; D gene unclear. The CDR3 runs to 15 residues. With 8 bases removed from V and 8 bases from J, the gap between germline ends came to 21 bases. Germline lookup yields CDR1 LNHNV and CDR2 YYDKDF (reference sequence). Here the CDR3 DNA reads TGTGCCACCTGCGATCCAGGATCGCTTTGCGAAAAACTGTTTTTT. Encoded protein: CATCDPGSLCEKLFF. Full variable domain (outside the CDR3, taken from reference TRBV15 and TRBJ1-4): DAMVIQNPRYQVTQFGKPVTLSCSQTLNHNVMYWYQQKSSQAPKLLFHYYDKDFNNEADTPDNFQSRRPNTSFCFLDIRSPGLGDTAMYLCATCDPGSLCEKLFFGSGTQLSVL.

The rearrangement uses TRBV6-5 and TRBJ1-2; D ambiguous. Trimming removed 7 bases from V and 8 bases from J, with 17 bases in between. Germline V gene data show CDR1 as MNHEY and CDR2 as SVGAGI. The CDR3 totals 13 residues. CDR3 DNA sequence: TGTGCCAGCACCCTATCGGGAGCGGGGGGCTACACCTTC. As protein: CASTLSGAGGYTF.

V gene TRBV6-6 combines with J gene TRBJ2-3, with TRBD2 as a possible D gene (5 bases). The germline V gene encodes CDR1 MNHNY and CDR2 SVGAGI (reference sequence). CDR3 size: 14 residues. V dropped 6 bases and J dropped 1 base, with 11 bases sitting between them. The CDR3 sequence: CASSSRGGTDTQYF. In DNA form, the CDR3 reads TGTGCCAGCAGCTCTCGGGGAGGCACAGATACGCAGTATTTT.

This clonotype was picked up one time. The chain couples TRBV10-3 to TRBJ2-1; 9 bases match TRBD2. Germline V gives CDR1 ENHRY, CDR2 SYGVKD. V lost 6 bases, J lost 7 bases, and 13 bases stayed unmatched. The CDR3 runs to 16 residues. CDR3 bases: TGTGCCATCAGCGCGCTAGCGGGGACGCCGGGGAATGAGCAGTTCTTC. Protein: CAISALAGTPGNEQFF.

V gene TRBV20-1 combines with J gene TRBJ2-1, with 8 bases that match TRBD1. Germline CDR1 is DFQATT and CDR2 is SNEGSKA (reference sequence). The V and J ends lost 4 bases and 0 bases, in that order; junction bases with no gene match: 2. The length of the CDR3 is 14 residues. CDR3 residues: CSATTGASYNEQFF. CDR3 DNA: TGCAGTGCTACGACAGGGGCCTCCTACAATGAGCAGTTCTTC.

This clonotype was detected only once. The CDR3 loop reads CAISGGSGYTF. In DNA form, the CDR3 reads TGTGCCATCAGTGGGGGATCTGGCTACACCTTC. V is TRBV10-3 and J is TRBJ1-2, with D uncertain. The V gene lost 4 bases and the J gene lost 7 bases, with 7 bases spanning the gap. CDR1 and CDR2 from the germline V gene are ENHRY and SYGVKD. The CDR3 totals 11 residues.

This chain uses TRBV7-3 with TRBJ2-3; perhaps D is TRBD1 or TRBD2 (5 bases each). The CDR3 loop spans 15 amino acids. Trimming took off 2 bases at V and 3 bases at J, with 12 bases between the two ends. Germline lookup yields CDR1 SGHTA and CDR2 FQGTGA. CDR3 sequence (DNA): TGTGCCAGCAGCTTAGGTCGGGGCCCAACAGATACGCAGTATTTT. It is translated as CASSLGRGPTDTQYF.